Shown below are 27 T cell receptor beta chains from a single sample sequenced in a study of OX40 agonist ivuxolimab in advanced cancers. Library method: the immunoSEQ multiplex PCR assay. TCRdb retrieved this table from immuneACCESS and kept in-frame rearrangements only. Not all clones are present; in checked studies, unresolved V genes account for under half, and no reason is known for the remainder. This sample has 75,000 to 85,000 clones in its table, and roughly 87% of those were observed once. The ten largest clones capture 0.24% of the sample. This sample comprised CD4+ or CD8+ T cells sorted from blood, obtained in a trial of the OX40 agonist ivuxolimab. The receptors come from an adult with an advanced solid tumor such as melanoma, head and neck, liver or kidney cancer.

Here the CDR3 reads CASSLELAGVDTQYF. CDR3 nucleotide sequence: TGTGCCAGCAGCTTGGAACTAGCGGGAGTAGATACGCAGTATTTT. This chain uses TRBV5-4 with TRBJ2-3; TRBD2 aligns across 11 bases. The J segment lost 5 bases and the V segment lost 0 bases, leaving 2 bases of the junction unmatched. There are 15 residues in the CDR3. Germline assignment: CDR1 SGHNT and CDR2 YYREEE (reference sequence).

The chain combines TRBV6-5 with TRBJ1-2; TRBD1 aligns across 8 bases. CDR3 length: 14 residues. V shed 0 bases and J 6 bases; nucleotides not matched to a gene: 3. The germline CDR1 and CDR2 sequences are MNHEY and SVGAGI. CDR3 coding DNA: TGTGCCAGCAGTTACTCCCCAGGGGGCGATGGCTACACCTTC. Amino acid sequence: CASSYSPGGDGYTF.

The V gene is TRBV5-1, the J gene TRBJ1-5; D might be TRBD1 (6 bases). Germline lookup yields CDR1 SGHRS and CDR2 YFSETQ. CDR3 length: 15 residues. The V gene lost 4 bases and the J gene lost 3 bases, with 14 bases spanning the gap. Here the CDR3 reads CASSPGVQSNQPQHF. As DNA, the CDR3 is TGCGCCAGCAGCCCAGGGGTGCAGTCCAATCAGCCCCAGCATTTT.

The chain uses TRBV4-1 and TRBJ2-2; no firm D call. V was clipped by 3 bases and J by 5 bases, with 10 bases between them. This CDR3 has 14 amino acids. Germline V gives CDR1 MGHRA, CDR2 YSYEKL. The CDR3 DNA is TGCGCCAGCAGCCATACCGGCCAAACCGGGGAGCTGTTTTTT. As protein: CASSHTGQTGELFF.

Comment on this clone: This same CDR3 is encoded by further DNA sequences in the sample. V is TRBV6-1 and J is TRBJ1-2, with a tentative D call TRBD1 (6 bases). V lost 8 bases and J 5 bases, leaving 9 bases between the germline ends. The CDR3 is made up of 11 amino acids. Per the germline V gene, CDR1 is MNHNS and CDR2 is SASEGT. The CDR3 region is CASRTVYGYTF. The CDR3 region has the DNA TGTGCCAGCCGGACAGTTTATGGCTACACCTTC.

The J gene is TRBJ2-5, the V gene TRBV15; 11 bases map to TRBD2. V shed 0 bases, J shed 3 bases, and the junction held 9 bases outside the gene matches. CDR1 and CDR2 from the germline V gene are LNHNV and YYDKDF (reference sequence). The length of the CDR3 is 18 residues. CDR3 sequence: CATSREAPETSGEETQYF. CDR3 nucleotides: TGTGCCACCAGCAGAGAGGCCCCCGAGACTAGCGGGGAAGAGACCCAGTACTTC.

This sequence joins TRBV7-2 and TRBJ1-5; D may be TRBD1 (5 bases). The CDR3 consists of 13 residues. The V gene's germline CDR1 is SGHTA and CDR2 FQGNSA. The germline V and J ends were trimmed by 2 bases and 6 bases, with 8 bases remaining between them. DNA for the CDR3: TGTGCCAGCAGCTTATCAGGGAGTCAGCCCCAGCATTTT. It specifies CASSLSGSQPQHF.

The V gene is TRBV11-2, the J gene TRBJ1-2; no reliable D call. Germline assignment: CDR1 SGHAT and CDR2 FQNNGV. The V end was cut by 4 bases, the J end by 2 bases, with 14 bases between. The CDR3 has 15 residues. CDR3 loop: CASSSFRLRNYGYTF. CDR3 nucleotides: TGTGCCAGCAGCTCCTTTCGTCTCAGGAACTATGGCTACACCTTC. Drawing the rest from reference TRBV11-2 and TRBJ1-2, the complete variable domain is EAGVAQSPRYKIIEKRQSVAFWCNPISGHATLYWYQQILGQGPKLLIQFQNNGVVDDSQLPKDRFSAERLKGVDSTLKIQPAKLEDSAVYLCASSSFRLRNYGYTFGSGTRLTVV.

The chain combines TRBV11-2 with TRBJ2-5; 11 bases match TRBD2. Germline V gives CDR1 SGHAT, CDR2 FQNNGV. Germline trimming cut 2 bases from V and 2 bases from J; bases unmatched to any gene: 7. The CDR3 extends over 17 amino acids. CDR3 bases: TGTGCCAGCAGCTTAACTAGCGGGAGTGTATTGCAAGAGACCCAGTACTTC. This gives the protein CASSLTSGSVLQETQYF.

The V gene is TRBV15, the J gene TRBJ2-5, with 10 bases matching TRBD2. CDR3 length: 16 amino acids. Germline-derived CDR1 and CDR2 are LNHNV and YYDKDF (reference sequence). V shed 6 bases, J shed 3 bases, and the junction held 10 bases outside the gene matches. For the CDR3, the DNA is TGTGCCACCAGTAAGCTTTCACTAGCGGGGAAAGAGACCCAGTACTTC. It encodes CATSKLSLAGKETQYF.

The chain employs TRBV5-1 and TRBJ1-5; no reliable D call. The CDR3 runs 13 residues. Germline V gene sequence: CDR1 SGHRS, CDR2 YFSETQ. V was trimmed by 0 bases and J by 7 bases, leaving 8 bases between them. This CDR3 reads CASSLEGRQPQHF. The CDR3 nucleotides read TGCGCCAGCAGCTTGGAGGGTCGGCAGCCCCAGCATTTT.

V and J are TRBV10-1 and TRBJ2-6, with D perhaps TRBD1 (5 bases). V was clipped by 2 bases and J by 4 bases, with 6 bases between them. Germline V gene sequence: CDR1 WNHNN, CDR2 SYGVQD (reference sequence). This CDR3 has 14 amino acids. CDR3 nucleotides: TGCGCCAGCAGTGAGGGGGCCGGGGCCAACGTCCTGACTTTC. Amino acids: CASSEGAGANVLTF.

The rearrangement joins TRBV11-2 to TRBJ2-2; 15 bases are shared with TRBD2. V was clipped by 1 base and J by 4 bases; unmatched bases: 7. This CDR3 is built from 19 residues. CDR1 is SGHAT and CDR2 is FQNNGV in the germline V gene. The CDR3: CASSLVGLAGGPRTGELFF. The CDR3 coding sequence is TGTGCCAGCAGCTTAGTCGGACTAGCGGGAGGGCCGCGCACCGGGGAGCTGTTTTTT.

The chain carries TRBV6-5 and TRBJ2-1; the match to TRBD2 covers 15 bases. From germline, CDR1 is MNHEY and CDR2 SVGAGI. V gave up 6 bases and J gave up 7 bases; unmatched junction bases: 4. The CDR3 length is 15 residues. CDR3 sequence reads: CASSRTSGRENEQFF. CDR3 coding DNA: TGTGCCAGCAGCCGGACTAGCGGGAGGGAAAATGAGCAGTTCTTC.

The chain couples TRBV7-2 to TRBJ2-7; unclear D gene. V gave up 5 bases and J gave up 3 bases, with 5 bases separating them. CDR3 length equals 11 residues. The germline CDR1 and CDR2 sequences are SGHTA and FQGNSA. In DNA, the CDR3 is TGTGCCAGCAGCACGGGCTACGAGCAGTACTTC. Translating gives CASSTGYEQYF.

The rearrangement joins TRBV21-1 to TRBJ2-4; TRBD1 reflects the table's D call only, with no check against the DNA. TRBV21-1 is described as a pseudogene. The CDR3 runs to 16 residues. CDR3 sequence reads: CASSKGRQGAKNIQYF. The CDR3, as DNA: TGTGCCAGCAGCAAAGGGAGACAGGGGGCCAAAAACATTCAGTACTTC.

J is TRBJ2-7 and V is TRBV5-4; either TRBD1 or TRBD2 may fit D (5 bases each). Germline V gives CDR1 SGHNT, CDR2 YYREEE (reference sequence). CDR3 size: 13 residues. The V end lost 6 bases, the J end lost 6 bases, and 16 bases lay between the germline ends. The CDR3 sequence: CASNPWPGTEQYF. The CDR3 bases are TGTGCCAGCAACCCCTGGCCGGGGACCGAGCAGTACTTC.

In nucleotides, the CDR3 is TGTGCCAGCTCACCGGGGGGCGGAATTAATACCTACGAGCAGTACTTC. This codes for CASSPGGGINTYEQYF. This chain uses TRBV18 with TRBJ2-7, with D tentatively TRBD1 or TRBD2 (6 bases each). From germline, CDR1 is KGHSH and CDR2 LQKENI. The V gene lost 3 bases and the J gene lost 2 bases, with 17 bases spanning the gap. The CDR3 runs to 16 residues.

This sequence joins TRBV7-9 and TRBJ2-5, with TRBD1 identical over 10 bases. Germline assignment: CDR1 SEHNR and CDR2 FQNEAQ (reference sequence). V shed 2 bases and J 5 bases; nucleotides not matched to a gene: 8. This CDR3 has 16 residues. CDR3 nucleotides: TGTGCCAGCAGCTTACGACGGGACAGGGGAGGGGAGACCCAGTACTTC. Translation: CASSLRRDRGGETQYF.

This clone was recorded only once. V is TRBV18 and J is TRBJ1-5, with D perhaps TRBD1 (6 bases). Trimming removed 3 bases from V and 3 bases from J, with 12 bases in between. Germline CDR1 is KGHSH and CDR2 is LQKENI. The CDR3 runs 15 residues. CDR3 amino acids: CASSPAGGPNQPQHF. Here the CDR3 DNA reads TGTGCCAGCTCACCGGCCGGGGGCCCCAATCAGCCCCAGCATTTT.

The chain is built from TRBV19 and TRBJ2-3, with D perhaps TRBD2 (5 bases). Germline V gene data show CDR1 as LNHDA and CDR2 as SQIVND (reference sequence). The CDR3 sequence is 13 residues long. V lost 7 bases, J lost 2 bases, and 10 bases lay in between. The DNA for the CDR3 is TGTGCCAGTAAGGAGCGGTCCACAGATACGCAGTATTTT. It specifies CASKERSTDTQYF.

This rearrangement joins TRBV6-5 to TRBJ2-7; 9 positions match TRBD2. The CDR3 length is 14 residues. The germline gives CDR1 MNHEY, CDR2 SVGAGI. V trimming: 4 bases; J trimming: 3 bases; junction bases outside the gene matches: 4. This CDR3 reads CASSSTSGFYEQYF. CDR3 nucleotide sequence: TGTGCCAGCAGTTCGACTAGCGGATTCTACGAGCAGTACTTC.

This clone was detected only once. The chain carries TRBV7-2 and TRBJ2-4; TRBD2 matches 14 bases. Germline CDR1 and CDR2: SGHTA and FQGNSA. V dropped 0 bases and J dropped 4; count of bases not matched to a gene: 5. This CDR3 spans 18 amino acids. The CDR3 region is CASSLATSGRAGKNIQYF. In DNA form, the CDR3 reads TGTGCCAGCAGCTTAGCGACTAGCGGGAGGGCAGGGAAAAACATTCAGTACTTC.

The J gene is TRBJ2-2, the V gene TRBV19; TRBD2 matches 10 bases. The germline CDR1 and CDR2 sequences are LNHDA and SQIVND (reference sequence). V shed 0 bases, J shed 6 bases, and the junction held 16 bases outside the gene matches. This CDR3 has 20 amino acids. As DNA, the CDR3 is TGTGCCAGTAGTATAGATTGGGGGACAGTAAATAGCGGGAGGCCCGGGGAGCTGTTTTTT. Its translation is CASSIDWGTVNSGRPGELFF.

The genes are TRBV5-5 and TRBJ2-1, with 11 nucleotides matching TRBD1. This CDR3 contains 16 residues. The germline gives CDR1 SGHKS, CDR2 YYEKEE (reference sequence). V lost 4 bases to trimming and J lost 4 bases; unmatched junction nucleotides: 7. CDR3 coding DNA: TGTGCCAGCAGCCCCAGGACAGGGGGCCTTTACAATGAGCAGTTCTTC. Protein product: CASSPRTGGLYNEQFF.

The chain recombines TRBV2 with TRBJ2-7; TRBD2 is a possible D gene (5 bases). CDR3 length equals 15 residues. Germline-derived CDR1 and CDR2 are SNHLY and FYNNEI. With 2 bases removed from V and 2 bases from J, the gap between germline ends came to 13 bases. CDR3 region: CASSESSGNPYEQYF. CDR3 bases: TGTGCCAGCAGTGAATCCAGCGGTAATCCCTACGAGCAGTACTTC.

The rearrangement uses TRBV10-2 and TRBJ1-4, with TRBD1 matching over 9 bases. This CDR3 contains 17 residues. In germline, CDR1 is WSHSY, CDR2 SAAADI. J was trimmed by 8 bases and V by 6 bases; bases with no gene match: 16. The DNA of the CDR3 is TGCGCCAGCAGGCCCGGGACAGGGCTCGAGGGTTGGGAAAAACTGTTTTTT. Translated: CASRPGTGLEGWEKLFF.